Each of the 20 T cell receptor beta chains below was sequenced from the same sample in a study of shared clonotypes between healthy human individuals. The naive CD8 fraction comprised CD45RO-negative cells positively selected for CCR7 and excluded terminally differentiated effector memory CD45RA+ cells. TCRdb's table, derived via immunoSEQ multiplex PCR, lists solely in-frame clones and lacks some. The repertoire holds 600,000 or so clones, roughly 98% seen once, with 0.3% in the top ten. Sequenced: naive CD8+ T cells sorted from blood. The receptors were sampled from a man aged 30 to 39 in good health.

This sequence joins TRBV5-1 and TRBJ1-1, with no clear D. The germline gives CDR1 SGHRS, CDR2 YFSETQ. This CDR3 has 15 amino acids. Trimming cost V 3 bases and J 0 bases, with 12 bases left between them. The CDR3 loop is CASSWEGSMNTEAFF. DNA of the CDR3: TGCGCCAGCAGCTGGGAAGGTTCTATGAACACTGAAGCTTTCTTT.

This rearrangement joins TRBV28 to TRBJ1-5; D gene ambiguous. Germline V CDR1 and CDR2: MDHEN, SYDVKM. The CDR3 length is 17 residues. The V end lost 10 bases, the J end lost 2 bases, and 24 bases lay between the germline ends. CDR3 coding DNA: TGTGCCACCGGAGGATATCGGGATAAAGAGGGCAATCAGCCCCAGCATTTT. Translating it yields CATGGYRDKEGNQPQHF. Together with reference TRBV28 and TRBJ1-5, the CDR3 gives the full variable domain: DVKVTQSSRYLVKRTGEKVFLECVQDMDHENMFWYRQDPGLGLRLIYFSYDVKMKEKGDIPEGYSVSREKKERFSLILESASTNQTSMYLCATGGYRDKEGNQPQHFGDGTRLSIL.

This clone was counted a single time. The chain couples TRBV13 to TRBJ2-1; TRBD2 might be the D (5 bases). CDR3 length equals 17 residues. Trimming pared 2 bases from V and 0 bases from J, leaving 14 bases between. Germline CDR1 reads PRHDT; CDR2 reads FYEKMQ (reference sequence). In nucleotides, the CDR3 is TGTGCCAGCAGCTTAACGCGGGTCCGAGGCTCCTACAATGAGCAGTTCTTC. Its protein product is CASSLTRVRGSYNEQFF.

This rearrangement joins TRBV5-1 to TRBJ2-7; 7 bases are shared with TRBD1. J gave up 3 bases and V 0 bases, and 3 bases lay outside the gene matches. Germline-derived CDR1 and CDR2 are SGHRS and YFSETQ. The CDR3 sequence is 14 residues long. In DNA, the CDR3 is TGCGCCAGCAGCTTGGGGAGGACAGGCTACGAGCAGTACTTC. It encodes CASSLGRTGYEQYF.

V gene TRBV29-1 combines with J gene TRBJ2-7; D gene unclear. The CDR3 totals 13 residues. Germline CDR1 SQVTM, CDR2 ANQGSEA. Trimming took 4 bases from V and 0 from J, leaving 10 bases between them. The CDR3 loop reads CSVAAAHSYEQYF. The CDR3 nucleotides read TGCAGCGTTGCGGCCGCGCACTCCTACGAGCAGTACTTC.

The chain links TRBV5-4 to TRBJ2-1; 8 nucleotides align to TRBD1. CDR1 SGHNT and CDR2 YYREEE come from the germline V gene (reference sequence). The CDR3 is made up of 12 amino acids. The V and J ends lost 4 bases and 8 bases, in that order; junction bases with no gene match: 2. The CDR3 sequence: CASSPGGDEQFF. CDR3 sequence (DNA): TGTGCCAGCAGCCCAGGGGGCGATGAGCAGTTCTTC.

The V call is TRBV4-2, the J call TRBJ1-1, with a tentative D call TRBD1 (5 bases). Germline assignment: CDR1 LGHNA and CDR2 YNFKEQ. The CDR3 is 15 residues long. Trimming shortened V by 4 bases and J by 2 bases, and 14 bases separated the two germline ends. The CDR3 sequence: CASSLYSWDNTEAFF. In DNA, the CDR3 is TGTGCCAGCAGCCTTTACTCTTGGGACAACACTGAAGCTTTCTTT.

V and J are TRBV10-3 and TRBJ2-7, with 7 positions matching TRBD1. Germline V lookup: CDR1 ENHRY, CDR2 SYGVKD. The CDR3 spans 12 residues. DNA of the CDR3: TGTGCTACCGCGAGGGGGCCTAACGAGCAGTACTTC. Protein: CATARGPNEQYF.

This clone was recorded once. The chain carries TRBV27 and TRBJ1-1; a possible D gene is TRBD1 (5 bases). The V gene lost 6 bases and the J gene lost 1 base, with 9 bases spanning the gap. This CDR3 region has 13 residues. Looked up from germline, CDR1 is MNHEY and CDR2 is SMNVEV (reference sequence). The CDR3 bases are TGTGCCAGCAGACCTACAGGGAACACTGAAGCTTTCTTT. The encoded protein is CASRPTGNTEAFF.

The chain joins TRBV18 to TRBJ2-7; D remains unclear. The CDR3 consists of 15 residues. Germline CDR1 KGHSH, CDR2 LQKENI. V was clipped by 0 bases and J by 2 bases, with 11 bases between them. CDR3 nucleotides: TGTGCCAGCTCACCACCGGGTCCCCCGACCTACGAGCAGTACTTC. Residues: CASSPPGPPTYEQYF.

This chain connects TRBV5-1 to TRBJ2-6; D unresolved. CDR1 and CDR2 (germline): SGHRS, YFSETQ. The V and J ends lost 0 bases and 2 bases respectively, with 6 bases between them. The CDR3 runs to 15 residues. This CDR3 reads CASSLDSPGANVLTF. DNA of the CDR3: TGCGCCAGCAGCTTGGATTCGCCTGGGGCCAACGTCCTGACTTTC.

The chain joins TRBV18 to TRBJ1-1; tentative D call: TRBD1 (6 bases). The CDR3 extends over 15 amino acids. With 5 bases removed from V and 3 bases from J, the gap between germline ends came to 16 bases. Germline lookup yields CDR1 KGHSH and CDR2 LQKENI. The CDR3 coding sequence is TGTGCCAGCTCAAGACGACAGGTTCGGGACACTGAAGCTTTCTTT. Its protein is CASSRRQVRDTEAFF.

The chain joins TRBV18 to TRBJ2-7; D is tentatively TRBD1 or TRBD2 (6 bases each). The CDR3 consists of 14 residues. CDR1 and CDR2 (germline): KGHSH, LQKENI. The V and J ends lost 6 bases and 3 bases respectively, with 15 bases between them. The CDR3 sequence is CASSRGGGGYEQYF. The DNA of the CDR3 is TGTGCCAGCTCGCGAGGGGGAGGAGGCTACGAGCAGTACTTC. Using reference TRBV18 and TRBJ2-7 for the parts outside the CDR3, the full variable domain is NAGVMQNPRHLVRRRGQEARLRCSPMKGHSHVYWYRQLPEEGLKFMVYLQKENIIDESGMPKERFSAEFPKEGPSILRIQQVVRGDSAAYFCASSRGGGGYEQYFGPGTRLTVT.

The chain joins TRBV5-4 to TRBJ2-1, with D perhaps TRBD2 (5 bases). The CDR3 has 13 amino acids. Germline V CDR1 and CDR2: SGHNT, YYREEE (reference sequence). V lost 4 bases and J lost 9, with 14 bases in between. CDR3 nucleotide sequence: TGTGCCAGCAGCAGGGAGTCGTGGGGTGAGCAGTTCTTC. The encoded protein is CASSRESWGEQFF.

The CDR3 bases are TGCAGCGTTGTACAGTCGAACACCGGGGAGCTGTTTTTT. It translates to CSVVQSNTGELFF. The V gene is TRBV29-1, the J gene TRBJ2-2; D ambiguous. The germline V and J ends were trimmed by 4 bases and 0 bases, with 6 bases remaining between them. The CDR3 runs to 13 residues. CDR1 and CDR2 from the germline V gene are SQVTM and ANQGSEA.

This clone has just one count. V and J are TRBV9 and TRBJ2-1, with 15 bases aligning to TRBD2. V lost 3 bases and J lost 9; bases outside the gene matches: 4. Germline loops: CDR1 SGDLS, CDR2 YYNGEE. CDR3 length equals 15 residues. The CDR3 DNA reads TGTGCCAGCAGCGAGGGACTAGCGGGAGGTCGTGAGCAGTTCTTC. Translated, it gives CASSEGLAGGREQFF.

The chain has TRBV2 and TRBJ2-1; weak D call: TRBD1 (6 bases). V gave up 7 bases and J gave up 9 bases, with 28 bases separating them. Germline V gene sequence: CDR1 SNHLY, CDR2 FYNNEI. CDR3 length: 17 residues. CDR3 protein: CASTVGFSGQRYGEQFF. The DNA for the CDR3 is TGTGCCAGCACCGTGGGGTTCTCGGGACAAAGATATGGTGAGCAGTTCTTC.

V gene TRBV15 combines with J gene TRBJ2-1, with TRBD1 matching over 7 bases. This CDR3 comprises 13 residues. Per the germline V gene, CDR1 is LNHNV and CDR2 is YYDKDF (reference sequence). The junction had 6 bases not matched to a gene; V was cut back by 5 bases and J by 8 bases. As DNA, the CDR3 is TGTGCCACCAGCCCCCGACAGGGTCATGAGCAGTTCTTC. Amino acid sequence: CATSPRQGHEQFF.

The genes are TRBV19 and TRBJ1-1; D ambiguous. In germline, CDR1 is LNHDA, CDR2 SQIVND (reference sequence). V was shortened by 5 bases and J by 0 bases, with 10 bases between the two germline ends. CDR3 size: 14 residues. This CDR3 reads CASSPGVMNTEAFF. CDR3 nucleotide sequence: TGTGCCAGTAGTCCCGGGGTGATGAACACTGAAGCTTTCTTT. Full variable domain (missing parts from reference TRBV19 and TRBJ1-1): DGGITQSPKYLFRKEGQNVTLSCEQNLNHDAMYWYRQDPGQGLRLIYYSQIVNDFQKGDIAEGYSVSREKKESFPLTVTSAQKNPTAFYLCASSPGVMNTEAFFGQGTRLTVV.

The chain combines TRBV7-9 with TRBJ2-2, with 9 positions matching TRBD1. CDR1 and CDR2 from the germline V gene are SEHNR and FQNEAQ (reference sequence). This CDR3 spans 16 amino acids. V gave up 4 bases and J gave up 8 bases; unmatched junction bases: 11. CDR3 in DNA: TGTGCCAGCAGCTCCTTCGGGACAGGGCGGGTAGGGGAGCTGTTTTTT. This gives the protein CASSSFGTGRVGELFF.